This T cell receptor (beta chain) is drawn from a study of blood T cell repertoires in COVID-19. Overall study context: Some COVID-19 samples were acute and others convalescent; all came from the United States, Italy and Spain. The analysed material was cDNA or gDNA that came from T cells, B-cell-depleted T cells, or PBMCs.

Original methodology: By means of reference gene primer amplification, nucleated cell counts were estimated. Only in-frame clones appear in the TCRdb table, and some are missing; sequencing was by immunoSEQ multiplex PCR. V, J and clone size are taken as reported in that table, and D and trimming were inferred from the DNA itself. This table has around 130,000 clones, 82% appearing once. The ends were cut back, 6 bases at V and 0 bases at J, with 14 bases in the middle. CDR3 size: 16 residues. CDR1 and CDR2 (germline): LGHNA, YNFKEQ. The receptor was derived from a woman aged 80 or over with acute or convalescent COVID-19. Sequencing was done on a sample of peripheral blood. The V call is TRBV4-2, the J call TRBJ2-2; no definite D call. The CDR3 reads CASRVTTKTNTGELFF. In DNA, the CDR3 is TGTGCCAGCAGAGTAACCACTAAAACGAACACCGGGGAGCTGTTTTTT.